The T cell receptor beta chain described here comes from a study of control samples from healthy donors and cancer patients. Profiled with immunoSEQ multiplex PCR; TCRdb holds only in-frame clones, not every one. The sample holds about 140,000 clones, roughly 94% seen once. This clone has a single count. V lost 3 bases, J lost 4 bases, and 15 bases lay in between. Germline CDR1 and CDR2: WNHNN and SYGVQD (reference sequence). This CDR3 spans 15 amino acids. This sequence originates from a man aged 40-50 years in good health. Specimen: blood. This chain connects TRBV10-1 to TRBJ1-1; the D is unclear. CDR3 nucleotide sequence: TGCGCCAGCAGTGACCTTTCCGGGGATGGCACTGAAGCTTTCTTT. It is translated as CASSDLSGDGTEAFF.